The 10 T cell receptor beta chains below were found in one sample sequenced in a study of blood T cell repertoires in COVID-19. This table comes from immunoSEQ multiplex PCR, and its TCRdb copy is limited to in-frame clones, with some not included. The sample carries approximately 60,000 clones, approximately 84% recorded once. The specimen sequenced was peripheral blood. These receptors originate from a man between 50 and 59 years old with active COVID-19.

The chain joins TRBV19 to TRBJ2-2; 7 nucleotides align to TRBD1. V trimming: 4 bases; J trimming: 3 bases; junction bases outside the gene matches: 2. Germline V gives CDR1 LNHDA, CDR2 SQIVND (reference sequence). The CDR3 consists of 14 residues. For the CDR3, the DNA is TGTGCCAGTAGTAAACAGGGGTACACCGGGGAGCTGTTTTTT. Encoded protein: CASSKQGYTGELFF. Looking up the rest from reference TRBV19 and TRBJ2-2 gives the full variable domain: DGGITQSPKYLFRKEGQNVTLSCEQNLNHDAMYWYRQDPGQGLRLIYYSQIVNDFQKGDIAEGYSVSREKKESFPLTVTSAQKNPTAFYLCASSKQGYTGELFFGEGSRLTVL.

The V gene is TRBV28, the J gene TRBJ2-7; D is perhaps TRBD2 (5 bases). This CDR3 is built from 11 residues. In germline, CDR1 is MDHEN, CDR2 SYDVKM. The V and J ends lost 5 bases and 7 bases respectively, with 9 bases between them. CDR3 region: CASSLPGEQYF. The CDR3 DNA reads TGTGCCAGCAGTCTCCCGGGGGAGCAGTACTTC.

The genes are TRBV6-6 and TRBJ2-7, with unresolved D. Trimming stripped 2 bases from V and 2 bases from J, with 4 bases between. Germline CDR1 and CDR2: MNHNY and SVGAGI (reference sequence). The CDR3 consists of 12 residues. Here the CDR3 reads CASSYHTYEQYF. Written as DNA, the CDR3 is TGTGCCAGCAGTTACCACACCTACGAGCAGTACTTC.

The genes are TRBV6-6 and TRBJ1-5; possible D gene TRBD1, 5 bases. Germline V lookup: CDR1 MNHNY, CDR2 SVGAGI (reference sequence). Trimming stripped 6 bases from V and 0 bases from J, with 15 bases between. The CDR3 extends over 16 amino acids. As DNA, the CDR3 is TGTGCCAGCAGCCCAGAGGGACTTATTAGCAATCAGCCCCAGCATTTT. As protein: CASSPEGLISNQPQHF.

The chain carries TRBV7-2 and TRBJ2-3; 7 bases are shared with TRBD2. CDR3 length equals 16 residues. J lost 1 base, V lost 5 bases, and 9 bases had no gene match. Germline V gives CDR1 SGHTA, CDR2 FQGNSA. CDR3 region: CASSPTGTTRTDTQYF. The CDR3 DNA follows: TGTGCCAGCAGCCCCACCGGGACTACCCGCACAGATACGCAGTATTTT.

The CDR3 bases are TGTGCCAGCAGTTTAGCGGGGAACTTTAAAAACATTCAGTACTTC. Residues: CASSLAGNFKNIQYF. The rearrangement joins TRBV28 to TRBJ2-4, with D perhaps TRBD2 (6 bases). The CDR3 has 15 amino acids. V was cut by 2 bases and J by 4 bases, with 12 bases left in between. The germline CDR1 and CDR2 sequences are MDHEN and SYDVKM.

The V and J genes are TRBV7-2 and TRBJ2-1; 12 bases align to TRBD2. From germline, CDR1 is SGHTA and CDR2 FQGNSA. V shed 5 bases, J shed 9 bases, and the junction held 8 bases outside the gene matches. The CDR3 has 15 residues. In DNA form, the CDR3 reads TGTGCCAGCAGCCGCCGACTAGCGGGAGCTCGTGAGCAGTTCTTC. This codes for CASSRRLAGAREQFF.

CDR3 DNA: TGTGCCAGCAGCTTCCCCGGGACTAGGGACCACGAGCAGTACTTC. The encoded protein is CASSFPGTRDHEQYF. The chain joins TRBV13 to TRBJ2-7, with TRBD2 matching over 8 bases. The length of the CDR3 is 15 residues. Trimming removed 3 bases from V and 5 bases from J; junction bases left unmatched: 9. The germline V gene has CDR1 PRHDT and CDR2 FYEKMQ (reference sequence). The entire variable domain, with the rest obtained from reference TRBV13 and TRBJ2-7, is as follows: AAGVIQSPRHLIKEKRETATLKCYPIPRHDTVYWYQQGPGQDPQFLISFYEKMQSDKGSIPDRFSAQQFSDYHSELNMSSLELGDSALYFCASSFPGTRDHEQYFGPGTRLTVT.

This clone was recorded a few times. V and J are TRBV12-3 or TRBV12-4 and TRBJ1-2, with 7 bases aligning to TRBD1. The CDR3 runs to 13 residues. The J segment lost 8 bases and the V segment lost 3 bases, leaving 6 bases of the junction unmatched. CDR3: CASSLIGGAGYTF. Here the CDR3 DNA reads TGTGCCAGCAGTTTGATAGGGGGCGCGGGCTACACCTTC.

The V call is TRBV29-1, the J call TRBJ2-5, with D possibly being TRBD1 (5 bases). CDR1 and CDR2 (germline): SQVTM, ANQGSEA. The CDR3 runs 13 residues. Deletions cut 1 base from V and 4 bases from J, with 10 bases between. This chain's CDR3 is CSVEVSRGETQYF. In DNA form, the CDR3 reads TGCAGCGTTGAAGTATCAAGGGGAGAGACCCAGTACTTC.